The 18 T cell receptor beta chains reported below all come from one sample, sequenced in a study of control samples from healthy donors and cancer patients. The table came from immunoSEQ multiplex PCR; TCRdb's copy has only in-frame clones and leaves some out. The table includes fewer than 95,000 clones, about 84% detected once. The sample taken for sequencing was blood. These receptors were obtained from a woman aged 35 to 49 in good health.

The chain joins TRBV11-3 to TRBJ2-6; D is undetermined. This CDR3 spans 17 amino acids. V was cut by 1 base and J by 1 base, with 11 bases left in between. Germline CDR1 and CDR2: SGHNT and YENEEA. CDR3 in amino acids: CASSLGGSQSGANVLTF. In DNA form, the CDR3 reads TGTGCCAGCAGCTTAGGTGGTTCCCAATCTGGGGCCAACGTCCTGACTTTC.

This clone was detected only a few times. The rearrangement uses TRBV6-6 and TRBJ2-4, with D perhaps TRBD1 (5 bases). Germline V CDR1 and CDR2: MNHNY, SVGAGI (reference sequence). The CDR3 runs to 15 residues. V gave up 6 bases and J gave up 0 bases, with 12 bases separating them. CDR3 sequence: CASRDILEAKNIQYF. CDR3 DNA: TGTGCCAGCAGGGACATCCTGGAAGCCAAAAACATTCAGTACTTC.

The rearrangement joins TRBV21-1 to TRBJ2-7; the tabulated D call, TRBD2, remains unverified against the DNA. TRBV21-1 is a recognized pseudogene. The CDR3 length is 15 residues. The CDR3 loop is CASSPGERDLHEQYF. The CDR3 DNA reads TGTGCCAGCAGTCCTGGAGAGAGGGATCTCCACGAGCAGTACTTC.

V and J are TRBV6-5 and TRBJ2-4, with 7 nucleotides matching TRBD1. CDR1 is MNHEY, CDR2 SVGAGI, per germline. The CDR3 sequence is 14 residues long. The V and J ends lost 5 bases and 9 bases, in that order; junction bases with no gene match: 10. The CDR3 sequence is CASSHDRVQGIQYF. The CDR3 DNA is TGTGCCAGCAGTCACGACAGGGTTCAAGGCATTCAGTACTTC.

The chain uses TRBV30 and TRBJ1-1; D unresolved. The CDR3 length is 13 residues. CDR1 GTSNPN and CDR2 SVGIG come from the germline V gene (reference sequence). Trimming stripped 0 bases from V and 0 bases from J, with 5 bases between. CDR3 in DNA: TGTGCCTGGAGTGTGGATATGAACACTGAAGCTTTCTTT. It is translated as CAWSVDMNTEAFF.

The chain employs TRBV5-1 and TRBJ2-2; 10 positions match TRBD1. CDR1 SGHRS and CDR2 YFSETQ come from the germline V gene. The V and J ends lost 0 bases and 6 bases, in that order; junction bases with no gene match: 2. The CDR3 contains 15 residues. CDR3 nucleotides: TGCGCCAGCAGCTTGGCCGGGACAGGGGCCGGGGAGCTGTTTTTT. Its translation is CASSLAGTGAGELFF.

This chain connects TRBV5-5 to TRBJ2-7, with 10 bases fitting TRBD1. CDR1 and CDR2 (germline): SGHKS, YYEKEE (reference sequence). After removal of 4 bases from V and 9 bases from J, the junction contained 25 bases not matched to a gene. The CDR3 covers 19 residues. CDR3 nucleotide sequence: TGTGCCAGCAGCCAGACAGGGGGCGCCCCGGCTTCCCCCTCGCTAGGGCAGTACTTC. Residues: CASSQTGGAPASPSLGQYF. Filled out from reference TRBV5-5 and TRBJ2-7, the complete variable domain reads DAGVTQSPTHLIKTRGQQVTLRCSPISGHKSVSWYQQVLGQGPQFIFQYYEKEERGRGNFPDRFSARQFPNYSSELNVNALLLGDSALYLCASSQTGGAPASPSLGQYFGPGTRLTVT.

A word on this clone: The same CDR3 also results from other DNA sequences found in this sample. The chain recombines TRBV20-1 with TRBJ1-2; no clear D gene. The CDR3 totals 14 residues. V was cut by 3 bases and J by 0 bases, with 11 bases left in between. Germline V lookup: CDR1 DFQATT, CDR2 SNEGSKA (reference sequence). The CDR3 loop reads CSASLGLANYGYTF. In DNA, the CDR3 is TGCAGTGCTAGTCTAGGGCTTGCTAACTATGGCTACACCTTC.

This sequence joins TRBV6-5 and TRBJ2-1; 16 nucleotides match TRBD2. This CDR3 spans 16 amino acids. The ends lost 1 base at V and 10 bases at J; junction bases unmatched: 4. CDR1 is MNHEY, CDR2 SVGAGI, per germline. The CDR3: CASSYFGTSGGEEQFF. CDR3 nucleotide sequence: TGTGCCAGCAGTTACTTTGGGACTAGCGGGGGGGAGGAGCAGTTCTTC.

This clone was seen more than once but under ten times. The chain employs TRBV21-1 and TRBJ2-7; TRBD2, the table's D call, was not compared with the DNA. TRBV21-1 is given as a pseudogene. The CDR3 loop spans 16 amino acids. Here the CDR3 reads CASSKKNTSPTYEQYF. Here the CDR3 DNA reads TGTGCCAGCAGCAAAAAGAACACTAGCCCTACCTACGAGCAGTACTTC.

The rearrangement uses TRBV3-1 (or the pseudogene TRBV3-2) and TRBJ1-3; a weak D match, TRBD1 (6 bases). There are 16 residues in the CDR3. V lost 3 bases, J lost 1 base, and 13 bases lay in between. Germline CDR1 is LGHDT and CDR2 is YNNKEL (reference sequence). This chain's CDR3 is CASSQGAAPSGNTIYF. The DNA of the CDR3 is TGTGCCAGCAGCCAGGGGGCCGCCCCTTCTGGAAACACCATATATTTT.

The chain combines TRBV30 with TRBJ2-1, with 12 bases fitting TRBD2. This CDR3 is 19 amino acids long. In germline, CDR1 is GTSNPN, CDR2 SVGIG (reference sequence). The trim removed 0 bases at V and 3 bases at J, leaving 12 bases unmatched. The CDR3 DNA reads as TGTGCCTGGAGTGTACTGAGACTAGCGGGGGAAAAAAGCTACAATGAGCAGTTCTTC. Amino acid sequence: CAWSVLRLAGEKSYNEQFF. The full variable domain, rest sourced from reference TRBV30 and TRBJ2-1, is SQTIHQWPATLVQPVGSPLSLECTVEGTSNPNLYWYRQAAGRGLQLLFYSVGIGQISSEVPQNLSASRPQDRQFILSSKKLLLSDSGFYLCAWSVLRLAGEKSYNEQFFGPGTRLTVL.

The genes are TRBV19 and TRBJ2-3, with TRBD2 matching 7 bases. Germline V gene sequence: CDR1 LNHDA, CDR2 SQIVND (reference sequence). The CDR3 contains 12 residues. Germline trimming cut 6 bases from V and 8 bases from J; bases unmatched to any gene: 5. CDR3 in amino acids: CASSPWGGTQYF. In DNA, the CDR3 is TGTGCCAGTAGCCCCTGGGGGGGTACGCAGTATTTT.

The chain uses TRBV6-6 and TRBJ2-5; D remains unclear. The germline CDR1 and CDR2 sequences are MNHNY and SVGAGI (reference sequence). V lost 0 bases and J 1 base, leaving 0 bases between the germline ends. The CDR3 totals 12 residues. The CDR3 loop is CASSYSQETQYF. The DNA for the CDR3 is TGTGCCAGCAGTTACTCCCAAGAGACCCAGTACTTC.

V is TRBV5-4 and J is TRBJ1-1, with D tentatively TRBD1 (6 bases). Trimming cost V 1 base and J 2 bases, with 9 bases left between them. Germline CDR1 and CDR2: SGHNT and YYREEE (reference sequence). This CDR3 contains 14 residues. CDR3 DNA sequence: TGTGCCAGCAGCTTGAAGGGGGAAAACACTGAAGCTTTCTTT. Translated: CASSLKGENTEAFF. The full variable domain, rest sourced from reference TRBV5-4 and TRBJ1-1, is ETGVTQSPTHLIKTRGQQVTLRCSSQSGHNTVSWYQQALGQGPQFIFQYYREEENGRGNFPPRFSGLQFPNYSSELNVNALELDDSALYLCASSLKGENTEAFFGQGTRLTVV.

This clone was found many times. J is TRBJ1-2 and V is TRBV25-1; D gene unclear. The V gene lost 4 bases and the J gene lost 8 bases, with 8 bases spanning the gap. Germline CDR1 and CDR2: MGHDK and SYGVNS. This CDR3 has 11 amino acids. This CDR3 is CASSAFGGYTF. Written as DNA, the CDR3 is TGTGCCAGCAGTGCGTTCGGGGGCTACACCTTC.

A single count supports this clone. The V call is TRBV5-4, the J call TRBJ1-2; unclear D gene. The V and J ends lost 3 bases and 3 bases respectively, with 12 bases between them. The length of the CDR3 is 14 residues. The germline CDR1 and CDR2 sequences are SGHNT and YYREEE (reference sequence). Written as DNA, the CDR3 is TGTGCCAGCAGCTCCCCTGGGCGTGACTATGGCTACACCTTC. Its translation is CASSSPGRDYGYTF.

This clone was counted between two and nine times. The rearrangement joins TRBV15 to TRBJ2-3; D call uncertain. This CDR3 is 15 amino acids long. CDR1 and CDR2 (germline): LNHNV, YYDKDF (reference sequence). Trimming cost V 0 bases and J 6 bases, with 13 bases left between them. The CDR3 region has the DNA TGTGCCACCAGCAGAGATGAAGTAGTAGCCGATACGCAGTATTTT. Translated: CATSRDEVVADTQYF.